The present T cell receptor (beta chain) was sequenced within a study of CD8+ T cells in alopecia areata. Findings of the study overall: Especially in alopecia totalis/universalis, lesional scalp showed greater clonality than normal scalp did.

cDNA reverse transcribed from extracted RNA served as the sequencing template. Only in-frame clones appear in the TCRdb table, and some are missing; sequencing was by immunoSEQ multiplex PCR. The table includes tens of thousands of clones, over 65% detected once. Regarding this clone: What it binds is not known.

The TCR comes from a human donor with alopecia areata. The sample taken for sequencing was NKG2D-low CD8+ T cells sorted from blood.

CDR3 sequence (DNA): TGTGCCTGGAGTGTCGCCTCGGGAAGCGAGCAGTACTTC. Translated, it gives CAWSVASGSEQYF. The rearrangement links TRBV30 to TRBJ2-7; possible D gene TRBD2, 5 bases. CDR1 and CDR2 from the germline V gene are GTSNPN and SVGIG (reference sequence). Deletions cut 0 bases from V and 6 bases from J, with 12 bases between. The CDR3 has 13 residues.